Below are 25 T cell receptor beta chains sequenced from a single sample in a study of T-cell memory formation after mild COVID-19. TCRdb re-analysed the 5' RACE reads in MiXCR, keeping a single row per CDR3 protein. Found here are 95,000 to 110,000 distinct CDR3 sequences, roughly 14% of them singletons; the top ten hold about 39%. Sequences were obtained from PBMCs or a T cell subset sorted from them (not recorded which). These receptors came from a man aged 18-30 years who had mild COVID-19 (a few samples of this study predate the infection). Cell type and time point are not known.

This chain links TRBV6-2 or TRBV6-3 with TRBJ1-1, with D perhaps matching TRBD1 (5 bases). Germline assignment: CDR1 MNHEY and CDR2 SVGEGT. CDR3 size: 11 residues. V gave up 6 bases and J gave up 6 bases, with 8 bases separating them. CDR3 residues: CASRMGPEAFF. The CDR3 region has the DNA TGTGCCAGCAGGATGGGGCCTGAAGCTTTCTTT.

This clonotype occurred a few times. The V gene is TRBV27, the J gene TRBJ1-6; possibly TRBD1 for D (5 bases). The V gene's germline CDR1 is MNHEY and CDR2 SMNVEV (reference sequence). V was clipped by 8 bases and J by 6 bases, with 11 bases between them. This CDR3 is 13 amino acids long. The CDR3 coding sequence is TGTGCCAGCGGCTTCGGGGGTAATTCACCCCTCCACTTT. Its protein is CASGFGGNSPLHF.

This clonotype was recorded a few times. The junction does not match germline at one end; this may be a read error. In nucleotides, the CDR3 is TGCGCCAGCAGCCAAGAGGGGACAGAGACCCAGTGCTTC. It codes for CASSQEGTETQCF. This rearrangement joins TRBV4-1 to TRBJ2-5, with 7 bases that match TRBD1. Germline assignment: CDR1 MGHRA and CDR2 YSYEKL. The CDR3 runs 13 residues.

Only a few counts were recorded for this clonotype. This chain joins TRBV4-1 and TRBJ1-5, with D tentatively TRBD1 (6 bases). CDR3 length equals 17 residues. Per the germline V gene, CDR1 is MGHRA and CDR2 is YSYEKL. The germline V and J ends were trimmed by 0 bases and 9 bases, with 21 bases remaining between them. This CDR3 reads CASSQELEDLGAWPQHF. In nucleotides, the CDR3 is TGCGCCAGCAGCCAAGAATTAGAGGATCTGGGGGCTTGGCCCCAGCATTTT.

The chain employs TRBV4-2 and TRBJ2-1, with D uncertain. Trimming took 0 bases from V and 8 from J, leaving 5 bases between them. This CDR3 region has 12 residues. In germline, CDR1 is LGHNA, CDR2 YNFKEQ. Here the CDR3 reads CASSQEGHEQFF. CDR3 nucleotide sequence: TGTGCCAGCAGCCAAGAGGGTCATGAGCAGTTCTTC.

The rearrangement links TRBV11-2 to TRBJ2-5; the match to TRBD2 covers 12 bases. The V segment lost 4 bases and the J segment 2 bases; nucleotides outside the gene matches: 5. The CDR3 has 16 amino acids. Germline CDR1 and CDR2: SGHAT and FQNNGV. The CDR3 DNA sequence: TGTGCCAGCAGCTCAAGGACTAGCGGGGAACAAGAGACCCAGTACTTC. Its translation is CASSSRTSGEQETQYF.

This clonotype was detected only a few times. CDR3 in DNA: TGCAGCGTTGAAGATCGGGAGGGATACGAGCAGTACTTC. Its translation: CSVEDREGYEQYF. This rearrangement joins TRBV29-1 to TRBJ2-7; the match to TRBD2 covers 8 bases. This CDR3 region has 13 residues. CDR1 SQVTM and CDR2 ANQGSEA come from the germline V gene. With 0 bases clipped from V and 4 bases from J, the junction kept 2 bases outside the gene matches.

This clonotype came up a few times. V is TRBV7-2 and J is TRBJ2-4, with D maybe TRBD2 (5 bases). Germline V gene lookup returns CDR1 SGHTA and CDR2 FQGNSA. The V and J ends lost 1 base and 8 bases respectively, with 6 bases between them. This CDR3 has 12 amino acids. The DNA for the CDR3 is TGTGCCAGCAGCTTAGGGACTGACATTCAGTACTTC. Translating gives CASSLGTDIQYF. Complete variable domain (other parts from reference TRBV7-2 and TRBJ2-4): GAGVSQSPSNKVTEKGKDVELRCDPISGHTALYWYRQSLGQGLEFLIYFQGNSAPDKSGLPSDRFSAERTGGSVSTLTIQRTQQEDSAVYLCASSLGTDIQYFGAGTRLSVL.

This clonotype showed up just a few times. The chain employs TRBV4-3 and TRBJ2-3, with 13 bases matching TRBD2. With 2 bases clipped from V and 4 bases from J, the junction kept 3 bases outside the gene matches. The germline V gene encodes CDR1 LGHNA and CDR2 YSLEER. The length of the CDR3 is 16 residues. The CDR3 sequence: CASSQPTSGGSDTQYF. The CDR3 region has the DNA TGCGCCAGCAGCCAACCGACTAGCGGGGGGTCAGATACGCAGTATTTT.

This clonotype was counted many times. The CDR3 reads CASSQRVGGYEQYF. CDR3 DNA: TGCGCCAGCAGCCAACGCGTAGGTGGCTACGAGCAGTACTTC. The chain links TRBV4-1 to TRBJ2-7; D is unresolved. Germline values: CDR1 MGHRA, CDR2 YSYEKL. With 2 bases removed from V and 3 bases from J, the gap between germline ends came to 11 bases. The CDR3 runs to 14 residues.

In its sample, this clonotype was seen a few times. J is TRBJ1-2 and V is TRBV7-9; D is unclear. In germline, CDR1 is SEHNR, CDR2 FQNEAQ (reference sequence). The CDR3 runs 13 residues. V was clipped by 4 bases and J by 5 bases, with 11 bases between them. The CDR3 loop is CASSSGVGYGYTF. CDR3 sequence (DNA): TGTGCCAGCAGCTCAGGAGTTGGGTATGGCTACACCTTC.

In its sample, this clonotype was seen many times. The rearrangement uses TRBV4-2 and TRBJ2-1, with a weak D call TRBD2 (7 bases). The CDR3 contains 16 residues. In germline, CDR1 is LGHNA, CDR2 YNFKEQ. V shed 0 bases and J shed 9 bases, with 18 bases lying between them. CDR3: CASSQEGPGGFTEQFF. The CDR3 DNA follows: TGTGCCAGCAGCCAAGAAGGTCCGGGGGGCTTTACTGAGCAGTTCTTC.

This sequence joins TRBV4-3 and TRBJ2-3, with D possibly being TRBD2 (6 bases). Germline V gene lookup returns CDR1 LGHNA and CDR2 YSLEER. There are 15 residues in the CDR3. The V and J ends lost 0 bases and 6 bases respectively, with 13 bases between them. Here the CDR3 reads CASSQEGGTWDTQYF. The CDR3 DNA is TGCGCCAGCAGCCAAGAGGGGGGAACTTGGGATACGCAGTATTTT.

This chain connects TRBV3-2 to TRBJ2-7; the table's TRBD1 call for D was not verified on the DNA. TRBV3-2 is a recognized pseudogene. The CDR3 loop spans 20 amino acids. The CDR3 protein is CASSQERSPGMGEPTYEQYV. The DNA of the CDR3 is TGTGCCAGCAGCCAAGAAAGGTCCCCCGGTATGGGGGAACCAACCTACGAGCAGTACGTC.

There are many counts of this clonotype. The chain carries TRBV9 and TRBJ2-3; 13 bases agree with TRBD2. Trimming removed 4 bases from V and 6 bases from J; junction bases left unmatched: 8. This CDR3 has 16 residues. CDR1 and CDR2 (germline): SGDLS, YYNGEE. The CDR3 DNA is TGTGCCAGCAGCCCGCCGACTAGCGGGGGGTGGGATACGCAGTATTTT. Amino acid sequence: CASSPPTSGGWDTQYF.

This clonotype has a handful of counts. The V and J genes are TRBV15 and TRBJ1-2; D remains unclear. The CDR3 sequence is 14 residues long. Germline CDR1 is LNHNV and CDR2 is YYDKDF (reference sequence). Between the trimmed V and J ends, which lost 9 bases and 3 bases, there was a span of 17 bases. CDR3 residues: CATSIGPDYYGYTF. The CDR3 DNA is TGTGCCACGTCGATTGGCCCAGATTACTATGGCTACACCTTC.

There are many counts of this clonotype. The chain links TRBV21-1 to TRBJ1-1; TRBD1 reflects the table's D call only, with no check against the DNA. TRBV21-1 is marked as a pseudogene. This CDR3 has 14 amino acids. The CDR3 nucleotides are TGTGCCAGCAGCAAGGACAGGGGGAACACTGAAGCTTTCTTT. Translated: CASSKDRGNTEAFF.

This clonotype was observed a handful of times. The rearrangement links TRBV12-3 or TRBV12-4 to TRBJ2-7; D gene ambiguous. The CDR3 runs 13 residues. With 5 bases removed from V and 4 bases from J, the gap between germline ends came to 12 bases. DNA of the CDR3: TGTGCCAGCAGTGCGGACGGCGGTTACGAGCAGTACTTC. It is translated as CASSADGGYEQYF.

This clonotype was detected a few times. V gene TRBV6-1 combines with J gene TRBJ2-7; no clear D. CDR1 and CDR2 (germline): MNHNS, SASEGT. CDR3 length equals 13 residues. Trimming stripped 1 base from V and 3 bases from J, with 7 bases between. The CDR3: CASSEVQSYEQYV. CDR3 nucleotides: TGTGCCAGCAGTGAAGTGCAGAGCTACGAGCAGTACGTC.

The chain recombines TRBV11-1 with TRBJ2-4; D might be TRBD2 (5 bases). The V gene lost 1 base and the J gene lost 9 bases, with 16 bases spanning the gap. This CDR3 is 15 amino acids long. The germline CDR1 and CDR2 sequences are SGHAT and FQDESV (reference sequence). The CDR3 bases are TGTGCCAGCAGCTTAGGTTCATGGAGGACGGCCATTCAGTACTTC. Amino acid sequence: CASSLGSWRTAIQYF.

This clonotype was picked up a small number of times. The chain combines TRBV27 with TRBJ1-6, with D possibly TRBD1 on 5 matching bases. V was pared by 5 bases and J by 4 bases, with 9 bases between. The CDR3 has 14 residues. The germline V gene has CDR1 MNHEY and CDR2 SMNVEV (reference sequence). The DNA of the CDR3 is TGTGCCAGCAGTAGGGGTCGGTATAATTCACCCCTCCACTTT. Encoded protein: CASSRGRYNSPLHF.

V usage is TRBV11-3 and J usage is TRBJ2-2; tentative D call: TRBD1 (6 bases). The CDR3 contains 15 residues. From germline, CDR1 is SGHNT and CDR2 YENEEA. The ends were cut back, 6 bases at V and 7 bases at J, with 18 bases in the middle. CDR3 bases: TGTGCCAGCAGGGGATTGAGAGGGGGAGACGGGGAGCTGTTTTTT. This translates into CASRGLRGGDGELFF. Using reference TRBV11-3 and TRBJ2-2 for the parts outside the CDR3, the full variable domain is EAGVVQSPRYKIIEKKQPVAFWCNPISGHNTLYWYLQNLGQGPELLIRYENEEAVDDSQLPKDRFSAERLKGVDSTLKIQPAELGDSAVYLCASRGLRGGDGELFFGEGSRLTVL.

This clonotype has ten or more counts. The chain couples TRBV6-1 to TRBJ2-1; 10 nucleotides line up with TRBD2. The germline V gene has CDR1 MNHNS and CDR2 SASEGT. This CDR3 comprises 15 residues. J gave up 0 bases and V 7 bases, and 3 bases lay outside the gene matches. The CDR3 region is CASNPSGGSYNEQFF. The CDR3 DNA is TGTGCCAGCAACCCTAGCGGGGGCTCCTACAATGAGCAGTTCTTC.

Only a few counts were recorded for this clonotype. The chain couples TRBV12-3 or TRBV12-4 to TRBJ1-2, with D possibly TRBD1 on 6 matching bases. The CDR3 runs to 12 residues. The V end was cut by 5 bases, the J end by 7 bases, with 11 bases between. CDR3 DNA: TGTGCCAGCAGTACCGGGGGGCCTGGCTACACCTTC. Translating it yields CASSTGGPGYTF.

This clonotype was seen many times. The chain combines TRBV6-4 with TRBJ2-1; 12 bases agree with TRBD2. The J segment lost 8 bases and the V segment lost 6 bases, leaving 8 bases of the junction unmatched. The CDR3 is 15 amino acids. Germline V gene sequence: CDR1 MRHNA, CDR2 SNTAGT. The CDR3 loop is CASSRTSGEGHEQFF. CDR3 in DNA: TGTGCCAGCAGCCGGACTAGCGGGGAGGGGCATGAGCAGTTCTTC.